The sequence of this T cell receptor beta chain was determined in a study of OX40 agonist ivuxolimab in advanced cancers. As for the study more broadly: Ivuxolimab was an agonistic, fully human IgG2 monoclonal antibody directed against OX40 (CD134), a costimulatory receptor. Intravenous ivuxolimab was administered to patients every 2 weeks at six dose levels: 0.01, 0.1, 0.3, 1.5, 3 and 10 mg/kg. Of the 50 or so patients in dose escalation, about 20 had hepatocellular carcinoma, about 15 had melanoma, 9 had renal cell carcinoma and 9 had head and neck cancer. In the dose-escalation cohort, 82.7% of patients were male, and the mean age was approximately 64 years, with a range of roughly 20 to 80. Patients were allowed to have had prior anti-PD-1, anti-PD-L1 or anti-CTLA-4 therapy, and 40% of the dose-escalation patients had previously received checkpoint inhibitors. Three dose-escalation patients achieved partial responses, one with hepatocellular carcinoma and two with cutaneous melanoma. Peripheral TCRbeta sequencing was intended to test whether TCR sequence diversity was altered and clonal T-cell expansion was caused by ivuxolimab. The paper describes the monotherapy dose-escalation part (N of about 55 patients) of the phase I trial of ivuxolimab. Points the paper makes about the study in general: After ivuxolimab, CD8+ T cells had more expanded clones than CD4+ T cells on average. Low levels of normalized T-cell clonal expansion were also seen in some patients who did not respond. Which antigens the clonally expanded peripheral T cells were specific for was not determined. At doses from 0.1 to 3.0 mg/kg, clonal expansion was seen in both CD4+ and CD8+ blood T cells between baseline and week 6. In the 0.1-3.0 mg/kg groups, partial responders had among the lowest normalized peripheral clonal expansion, particularly in CD8+ T cells.

Genomic DNA was extracted from sorted cells for sequencing of the TCRbeta CDR3 region. The immunoSEQ Assay was used for sequencing of TCRbeta CDR3 regions. In TCRdb, the immuneACCESS table is reduced to in-frame sequences with V and J assigned. These tables do not hold every clone; where another copy was compared, an unresolved V gene accounts for under half, and the others remain unexplained. Counted in this sample were 43,000 or so clones; approximately 77% of them appeared once. The ten biggest clones cover roughly 2.7% of the sample. About this clone: Its antigen remains undetermined. Base qualities are not at hand, and no much larger clone is one base apart.

The CDR3, from cysteine to phenylalanine, totals 15 residues. The entry retains the CDR3 DNA only, 45 bases that are in frame from base 1. A distance of 20 bases separates the germline ends of V and J, which lose 6 bases and 8 bases respectively. Sequences SGHAT (CDR1) and FQNNGV (CDR2) are obtained from the germline V gene. The trial excluded patients who had a history of autoimmune disease or were on systemic immunosuppression. Peripheral blood for TCR sequencing was drawn from every dose cohort at baseline, at cycle 4 day 1 and at cycle 7 day 1. The samples were drawn from a first-in-human, open-label, multicenter phase I dose-escalation trial of ivuxolimab. Adults with locally advanced or metastatic melanoma, renal cell carcinoma, hepatocellular carcinoma or head and neck squamous cell carcinoma were enrolled in the trial. CD4+ and CD8+ T cells were sorted separately from peripheral blood before TCR sequencing.

In this chain, TRBV11-2 is recombined with TRBJ2-4, and perhaps TRBD1 as D gene, on 6 matching bases. The receptor's source is an adult with an advanced solid tumor such as melanoma, head and neck, liver or kidney cancer. The specimen comprised CD4+ or CD8+ T cells sorted from blood, sampled in a trial of the OX40 agonist ivuxolimab. The sequenced DNA: TGTGCCAGCAGTAGAAGGGGGACCCTGGTTGACATTCAGTACTTC. The encoded protein is CASSRRGTLVDIQYF.